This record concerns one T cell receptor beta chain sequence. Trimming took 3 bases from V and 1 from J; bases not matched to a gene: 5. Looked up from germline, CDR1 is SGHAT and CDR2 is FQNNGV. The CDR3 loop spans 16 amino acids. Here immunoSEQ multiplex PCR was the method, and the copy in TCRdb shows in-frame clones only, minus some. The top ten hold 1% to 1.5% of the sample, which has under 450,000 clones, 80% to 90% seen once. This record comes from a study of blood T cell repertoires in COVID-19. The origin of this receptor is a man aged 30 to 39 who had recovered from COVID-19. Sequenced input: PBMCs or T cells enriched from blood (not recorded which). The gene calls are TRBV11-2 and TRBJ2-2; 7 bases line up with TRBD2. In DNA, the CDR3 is TGTGCCAGCAGCTTCGGGACTAACCTGAACACCGGGGAGCTGTTTTTT. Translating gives CASSFGTNLNTGELFF.